Relative to its sample, the clone carrying this T cell receptor beta chain is medium-sized. Its antigen is not known. The sample comes from a study of T cells in localized non-small cell lung cancer. Study-wide findings and caveats: As only one tumor region underwent sequencing, heterogeneity remains possible.

Data came from immunoSEQ multiplex PCR; TCRdb stores just in-frame clones and leaves some out. The sample has around 55,000 clones, more than 85% seen once. The clonotype was recovered from a female donor with stage II lung adenocarcinoma. The sample consisted of PBMCs, taken before any cancer treatment.

The chain's CDR3 is CASSAIQGKAYGYTF. The CDR3 nucleotides read TGTGCCAGCTCAGCAATACAGGGGAAGGCCTATGGCTACACCTTC. The gene calls are TRBV18 and TRBJ1-2; TRBD1 agrees at 7 bases. The CDR3 has 15 amino acids. Germline CDR1 and CDR2: KGHSH and LQKENI. Unmatched junction bases numbered 10, after V lost 5 bases and J lost 4 bases.